This is a list of T cell receptor beta chains from one sample in a study of graft-versus-host responses after intestinal transplantation. The repertoire was sequenced with immunoSEQ multiplex PCR; TCRdb's copy has only in-frame clones and lacks some. The sample carries just under 85,000 clones, around 93% recorded once. No antigen has been assigned to these receptors. Source: unstimulated CD8+ T cells sorted from spleen or lymph node cells, taken before transplant. The receptor set was obtained from a human donor who was the organ donor for an intestinal transplant. Both conserved end residues are part of each CDR3.

j_call v_call cdr3_aa
TRBJ2-3 TRBV6-5 CASSYGDSTDTQYF
TRBJ2-6 TRBV9 CASSVEGGANVLTF
TRBJ1-2 TRBV5-1 CASSLRDYGYTF
TRBJ2-1 TRBV4-1 CASSQALYNEQFF
TRBJ1-2 TRBV6-5 CASSYSVGGYGYTF
TRBJ2-2 TRBV19 CASSFDLGELFF
TRBJ1-5 TRBV19 CASSIPEYGNQPQHF
TRBJ2-5 TRBV13 CASSPVSGAETQYF
TRBJ1-4 TRBV5-1 CASSLGPFQEKLFF
TRBJ2-5 TRBV7-6 CASSLAPSPPQETQYF
TRBJ2-1 TRBV11-3 CASSFLTGGPYNEQFF
TRBJ1-2 TRBV7-9 CASSMSTGGYGYTF
TRBJ1-5 TRBV6-5 CASKINLGSNQPQHF
TRBJ1-1 TRBV4-1 CASRGEWNTEAFF
TRBJ1-1 TRBV7-9 CASSLEGFRHTEAFF
TRBJ2-2 TRBV2 CASRDTYTGELFF
TRBJ1-2 TRBV19 CASAPGEAPNYGYTF
TRBJ2-2 TRBV4-1 CASSVEDSPARELFF
TRBJ2-1 TRBV6-1 CASSEALSSTTHEQFF
TRBJ2-7 TRBV11-3 CASSGGGYEQYF
TRBJ1-1 TRBV30 CAWSRGASMNTEAFF
TRBJ1-3 TRBV4-1 CASSQGQETISGNTIYF
TRBJ2-7 TRBV20-1 CSAKGGAEQYF
TRBJ1-1 TRBV6-1 CASQTGRSTEAFF
TRBJ1-1 TRBV5-5 CASSFGQGATEAFF
TRBJ2-7 TRBV4-1 CASSQGRGTYEQYF
TRBJ2-7 TRBV27 CASKFTSGIYEQYF
TRBJ2-7 TRBV27 CASSSPSGTTYEQYF
TRBJ2-1 TRBV27 CASSFSFGEQFF
TRBJ2-7 TRBV6-5 CASSYSSSEGYEQYF
TRBJ1-2 TRBV9 CASSVAPSDYGYTF
TRBJ1-2 TRBV5-4 CASSLDGNYGYTF
TRBJ2-2 TRBV11-3 CASSWTSGRYTGELFF
TRBJ1-2 TRBV11-2 CASSLEPVEVWGYTF
TRBJ1-3 TRBV29-1 CSVEFFESGAIGGNTIYF
TRBJ1-1 TRBV4-1 CASSLDLLGTEAFF
TRBJ1-6 TRBV14 CASSGDGLSPLHF
TRBJ2-7 TRBV27 CASKGLGTGRGSYEQYF
TRBJ1-1 TRBV29-1 CSVVSWDRGLNTEAFF
TRBJ1-6 TRBV19 CASSAGGPYNSPLHF
TRBJ2-1 TRBV19 CASSPLLHNEQFF
TRBJ2-1 TRBV5-1 CASSLTRNGPRYNEQFF
TRBJ2-7 TRBV6-5 CASSENRGSYEQYF
TRBJ1-2 TRBV6-1 CASSRGTADGYTF
TRBJ1-1 TRBV5-1 CASSLGQGITEAFF
TRBJ2-7 TRBV5-4 CASSLGGYEQYF
TRBJ2-7 TRBV4-1 CASSQEPGGNYEQYF
TRBJ1-1 TRBV11-1 CASSLGQVNTEAFF
TRBJ2-3 TRBV10-3 CASQQGGGTDTQYF
TRBJ2-7 TRBV4-1 CASSQGGETGRSYEQYF
TRBJ2-7 TRBV2 CASRKGLAYEQYF
TRBJ1-5 TRBV4-1 CASGAGRDHNQPQHF
TRBJ1-2 TRBV6-5 CASSYSSQASAYTF
TRBJ2-3 TRBV7-3 CASSLSGDTQYF
TRBJ1-4 TRBV4-1 CASSHLYRALDEKLFF
TRBJ2-1 TRBV11-3 CASSLGVTSGYNEQFF
TRBJ2-1 TRBV11-3 CASSRRGLAGDLVEQFF